This entry lists 4 T cell receptor beta chains sequenced from one sample in a study of OX40 agonist ivuxolimab in advanced cancers. Using immunoSEQ multiplex PCR, the repertoire was profiled, and TCRdb retains in-frame clones only, with some absent. This table holds about 66,000 clones, 70% to 90% found once. This sample comprised CD4+ or CD8+ T cells sorted from blood, obtained in a trial of the OX40 agonist ivuxolimab. Receptors originate from an adult with an advanced solid tumor such as melanoma, head and neck, liver or kidney cancer.

The J gene is TRBJ1-6, the V gene TRBV7-2; 7 bases are a match to TRBD1. In germline, CDR1 is SGHTA, CDR2 FQGNSA. The junction had 9 bases not matched to a gene; V was cut back by 9 bases and J by 7 bases. This CDR3 contains 14 residues. The CDR3 region is CASGTRGPNSPLHF. In DNA form, the CDR3 reads TGTGCCAGTGGAACAAGGGGGCCCAATTCACCCCTCCACTTT.

The chain couples TRBV10-3 to TRBJ1-5; the D gene is possibly TRBD1 (6 bases). V dropped 2 bases and J dropped 5 bases, with 10 bases sitting between them. The CDR3 is made up of 14 amino acids. The germline CDR1 and CDR2 sequences are ENHRY and SYGVKD. CDR3 in amino acids: CAISEKGGDQPQHF. The CDR3 region has the DNA TGTGCCATCAGTGAGAAAGGGGGTGATCAGCCCCAGCATTTT.

The J gene is TRBJ2-2, the V gene TRBV2; TRBD2 aligns across 8 bases. Germline trimming cut 7 bases from V and 3 bases from J; bases unmatched to any gene: 7. The CDR3 loop spans 15 amino acids. Germline assignment: CDR1 SNHLY and CDR2 FYNNEI. The DNA for the CDR3 is TGTGCCAGCAAAAGGGATAGCGGGGACACCGGGGAGCTGTTTTTT. Amino acids: CASKRDSGDTGELFF.

The chain carries TRBV15 and TRBJ2-3; D may be TRBD1 (5 bases). The CDR3 consists of 15 residues. V dropped 6 bases and J dropped 2 bases, with 15 bases sitting between them. Germline V CDR1 and CDR2: LNHNV, YYDKDF (reference sequence). The chain's CDR3 is CATRLAQVITDTQYF. In DNA, the CDR3 is TGTGCCACCAGACTGGCACAGGTGATCACAGATACGCAGTATTTT.